The 21 T cell receptor beta chains below come from one sample, sequenced in a study of blood T cell repertoires in COVID-19. Measured with immunoSEQ multiplex PCR; TCRdb has only the in-frame clones, and not every one. The repertoire has approximately 160,000 clones, 65% to 85% of them found once; the top ten carry approximately 4%. Sequenced material: PBMCs or T cells enriched from blood (not recorded which). These receptors came from a woman aged 50 to 60 in a cohort exposed to, infected with or recovered from COVID-19 (not recorded which).

The table lists this clone with a count of one. The chain couples TRBV6-5 to TRBJ2-1; 11 nucleotides match TRBD2. V dropped 8 bases and J dropped 15; count of bases not matched to a gene: 18. The germline V gene encodes CDR1 MNHEY and CDR2 SVGAGI. The CDR3 is 15 residues long. For the CDR3, the DNA is TGTGCCAGCCGGCCTAATACTAGCGGGAGATCCCCCTGGTTCTTC. Translating it yields CASRPNTSGRSPWFF.

This clone was detected a few times. This chain connects TRBV24-1 to TRBJ1-1, with TRBD1 identical over 9 bases. The CDR3 runs 14 residues. The germline CDR1 and CDR2 sequences are KGHDR and SFDVKD. V dropped 7 bases and J dropped 2; count of bases not matched to a gene: 4. The CDR3 DNA follows: TGTGCCACCAGCGAACAGGGGGCAAACACTGAAGCTTTCTTT. This translates into CATSEQGANTEAFF.

This rearrangement joins TRBV28 to TRBJ1-5, with D hard to call. V lost 3 bases and J 7 bases, leaving 22 bases between the germline ends. CDR1 is MDHEN, CDR2 SYDVKM, per germline. This CDR3 is built from 17 residues. The CDR3 bases are TGTGCCAGCAGTTTCCGTTCATCGGGAATTCGGAGCCAGCCCCAGCATTTT. Its protein product is CASSFRSSGIRSQPQHF.

The genes are TRBV7-2 and TRBJ2-5; tentative D call: TRBD2 (5 bases). This CDR3 contains 16 residues. CDR1 SGHTA and CDR2 FQGNSA come from the germline V gene. Trimming removed 1 base from V and 6 bases from J, with 18 bases in between. The CDR3 loop is CASSLGRVGVPQTQYF. CDR3 nucleotides: TGTGCCAGCAGCTTAGGGAGAGTCGGGGTCCCACAGACCCAGTACTTC.

Regarding this clone: The junction departs from germline at one end; a sequencing error may be responsible. The chain has TRBV7-7 and TRBJ1-2; D unresolved. CDR1 and CDR2 (germline): SSHAT, FNYEAQ (reference sequence). This CDR3 has 20 amino acids. The CDR3 loop is CASISSLDRGGRSSSYGYTF. CDR3 DNA sequence: TGTGCTAGCATATCTTCCCTAGACCGAGGAGGTAGGTCATCTAGCTATGGCTACACCTTC.

The rearrangement uses TRBV27 and TRBJ1-5; 10 positions match TRBD1. Losses at the gene ends were 5 bases for V and 6 bases for J; bases not matched to a gene: 1. Germline V gene sequence: CDR1 MNHEY, CDR2 SMNVEV (reference sequence). There are 13 residues in the CDR3. In DNA, the CDR3 is TGTGCCAGCAGTGACAGGGGGCCTCAGCCCCAGCATTTT. As protein: CASSDRGPQPQHF.

This CDR3 is CASSHRGLVTDTQYF. CDR3 in DNA: TGTGCCAGCAGCCATAGGGGGCTCGTTACAGATACGCAGTATTTT. The gene calls are TRBV5-5 and TRBJ2-3; 7 nucleotides agree with TRBD1. The V and J ends lost 4 bases and 3 bases, in that order; junction bases with no gene match: 8. Germline values: CDR1 SGHKS, CDR2 YYEKEE (reference sequence). CDR3 size: 15 residues.

J is TRBJ2-2 and V is TRBV6-1; D may be TRBD1 (5 bases). The CDR3 is 16 amino acids. Per the germline V gene, CDR1 is MNHNS and CDR2 is SASEGT. Deletions cut 3 bases from V and 0 bases from J, with 11 bases between. For the CDR3, the DNA is TGTGCCAGCAGTGACATCTTACAGGCGAACACCGGGGAGCTGTTTTTT. Translation gives CASSDILQANTGELFF.

V usage is TRBV6-5 and J usage is TRBJ1-1; D not certain. The CDR3 sequence is 15 residues long. Trimming stripped 5 bases from V and 4 bases from J, with 17 bases between. Germline loops: CDR1 MNHEY, CDR2 SVGAGI. The CDR3 here is CASSPSGRRSTEAFF. CDR3 bases: TGTGCCAGCAGTCCTTCCGGAAGGAGGAGCACTGAAGCTTTCTTT.

The chain uses TRBV28 and TRBJ1-4, with a tentative D call TRBD1 (6 bases). In germline, CDR1 is MDHEN, CDR2 SYDVKM. The ends were cut back, 6 bases at V and 6 bases at J, with 14 bases in the middle. CDR3 length equals 14 residues. In nucleotides, the CDR3 is TGTGCCAGCAGCATAACAGGGACCTATGAAAAACTGTTTTTT. It encodes CASSITGTYEKLFF.

The chain couples TRBV6-5 to TRBJ1-3; no reliable D call. Germline V CDR1 and CDR2: MNHEY, SVGAGI. Trimming removed 0 bases from V and 0 bases from J, with 9 bases in between. The CDR3 sequence is 16 residues long. The CDR3: CASSYSGVLSGNTIYF. CDR3 nucleotides: TGTGCCAGCAGTTACTCAGGAGTGCTCTCTGGAAACACCATATATTTT.

V usage is TRBV4-1 and J usage is TRBJ2-1; 11 nucleotides align to TRBD1. In germline, CDR1 is MGHRA, CDR2 YSYEKL. The CDR3 totals 17 residues. V trimming: 2 bases; J trimming: 4 bases; junction bases outside the gene matches: 7. The CDR3 bases are TGCGCCAGCAGCCAAACCGCCGGGACAGGGGGATACAATGAGCAGTTCTTC. The encoded protein is CASSQTAGTGGYNEQFF.

The J gene is TRBJ1-4, the V gene TRBV5-8; TRBD1 might be the D (6 bases). Germline CDR1 is SGHTS and CDR2 is YDEGEE. The length of the CDR3 is 16 residues. Deletions cut 3 bases from V and 2 bases from J, with 14 bases between. Here the CDR3 DNA reads TGTGCCAGCAGCTCTTACAGGGTATTGACTAATGAAAAACTGTTTTTT. It codes for CASSSYRVLTNEKLFF.

J is TRBJ1-2 and V is TRBV29-1, with TRBD1 matching 8 bases. Germline V lookup: CDR1 SQVTM, CDR2 ANQGSEA. This CDR3 is 13 amino acids long. V shed 5 bases, J shed 7 bases, and the junction held 9 bases outside the gene matches. The CDR3 protein is CSVPRAGGFGYTF. CDR3 nucleotide sequence: TGCAGCGTTCCACGGGCAGGGGGCTTTGGCTACACCTTC.

The CDR3 DNA reads TGTGCCAGCAGCAAGTTGGACAGGGAATTCTATGGCTACACCTTC. It encodes CASSKLDREFYGYTF. The chain couples TRBV5-6 to TRBJ1-2; the match to TRBD1 covers 8 bases. CDR3 length: 15 amino acids. J gave up 4 bases and V 4 bases, and 9 bases lay outside the gene matches. Germline assignment: CDR1 SGHDT and CDR2 YYEEEE.

The chain recombines TRBV25-1 with TRBJ2-1; tentatively, D is TRBD2 (5 bases). V lost 8 bases to trimming and J lost 9 bases, with 14 bases between them. The CDR3 is 12 residues long. Germline CDR1 and CDR2: MGHDK and SYGVNS. The CDR3 DNA sequence: TGTGCCAGCTGTGGGGTCCGGGGTGAGCAGTTCTTC. This codes for CASCGVRGEQFF.

The table lists this clone with a count of one. The CDR3 sequence: CASSQAGTNRGGYTF. As DNA, the CDR3 is TGCGCCAGCAGCCAAGCAGGCACAAACAGGGGTGGCTACACCTTC. V and J are TRBV4-3 and TRBJ1-2, with 7 nucleotides matching TRBD1. The CDR3 is 15 amino acids. The V segment lost 1 base and the J segment 7 bases; nucleotides outside the gene matches: 9. Germline loops: CDR1 LGHNA, CDR2 YSLEER.

The chain has TRBV19 and TRBJ2-3, with D tentatively TRBD2 (6 bases). Germline V gene lookup returns CDR1 LNHDA and CDR2 SQIVND (reference sequence). V lost 3 bases, J lost 4 bases, and 11 bases lay in between. The CDR3 consists of 14 residues. CDR3 residues: CASSMVWEADTQYF. For the CDR3, the DNA is TGTGCCAGTAGTATGGTCTGGGAGGCAGATACGCAGTATTTT.

The rearrangement links TRBV9 to TRBJ2-2; 11 bases align to TRBD1. The CDR3 length is 19 residues. The J segment lost 2 bases and the V segment lost 4 bases, leaving 13 bases of the junction unmatched. CDR1 is SGDLS, CDR2 YYNGEE, per germline. CDR3 loop: CASSLSIGQGALNTGELFF. The CDR3 DNA follows: TGTGCCAGCAGCTTATCTATCGGACAGGGGGCGCTTAACACCGGGGAGCTGTTTTTT. Based on the CDR3 plus reference TRBV9 and TRBJ2-2, the full variable domain is DSGVTQTPKHLITATGQRVTLRCSPRSGDLSVYWYQQSLDQGLQFLIQYYNGEERAKGNILERFSAQQFPDLHSELNLSSLELGDSALYFCASSLSIGQGALNTGELFFGEGSRLTVL.

The chain has TRBV12-3 or TRBV12-4 and TRBJ1-2, with 7 bases identical to TRBD1. This CDR3 is 13 amino acids long. Losses at the gene ends were 6 bases for V and 4 bases for J; bases not matched to a gene: 5. CDR3 in amino acids: CASSPEGAYGYTF. Written as DNA, the CDR3 is TGTGCCAGCAGCCCAGAGGGGGCCTATGGCTACACCTTC.

V gene TRBV27 combines with J gene TRBJ2-7; 8 positions match TRBD2. The CDR3 has 15 amino acids. Per the germline V gene, CDR1 is MNHEY and CDR2 is SMNVEV (reference sequence). The ends lost 6 bases at V and 5 bases at J; junction bases unmatched: 12. Here the CDR3 DNA reads TGTGCCAGCAGCCCGTCCGGGACTAGACCACACGAGCAGTACTTC. This translates into CASSPSGTRPHEQYF.